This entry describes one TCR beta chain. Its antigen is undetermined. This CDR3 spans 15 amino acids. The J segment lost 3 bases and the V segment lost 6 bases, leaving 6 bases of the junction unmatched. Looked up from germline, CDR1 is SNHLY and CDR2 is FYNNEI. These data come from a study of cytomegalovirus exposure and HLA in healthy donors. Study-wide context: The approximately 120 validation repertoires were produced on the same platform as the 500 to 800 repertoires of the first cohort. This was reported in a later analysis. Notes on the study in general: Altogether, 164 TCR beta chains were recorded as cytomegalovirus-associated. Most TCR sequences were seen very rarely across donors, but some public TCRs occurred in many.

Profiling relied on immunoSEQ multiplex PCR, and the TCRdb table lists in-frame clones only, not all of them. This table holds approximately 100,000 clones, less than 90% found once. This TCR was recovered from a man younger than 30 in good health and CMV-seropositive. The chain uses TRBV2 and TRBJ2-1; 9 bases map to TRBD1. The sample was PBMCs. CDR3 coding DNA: TGTGCCAGCAGGGCCGGGACAGGGTACTACAATGAGCAGTTCTTC. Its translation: CASRAGTGYYNEQFF.